The 10 T cell receptor beta chains reported below all come from one sample, sequenced in a study of memory CD4+ T cells and cytomegalovirus serostatus (dated by TCRdb to the late 2010s). Receptor amplification or capture employed the immunoSEQ multiplex PCR assay. Sourced from immuneACCESS, this table was stored by TCRdb with only in-frame sequences that have V and J called. A share of the clones is absent; for the studies checked, an unresolved V gene accounts for under half, and the remainder has no known explanation. In this sample the table shows fewer than 90,000 clones, roughly 78% of which occur a single time. About 2.5% of the sample rests with the top ten. Single viable CD3+CD4+CD8-CD45RO+ cells were sorted as memory CD4+ T cells on a FACSAria II. Sequencing was done on a sample of memory CD4+ T cells from blood. The source of these receptors is an adult in good health and CMV-seropositive.

The CDR3 loop reads CASSRSPVQPNTEAFF. The CDR3 bases are TGTGCCAGTAGTAGGAGTCCCGTACAGCCAAACACTGAAGCTTTCTTT. V usage is TRBV19 and J usage is TRBJ1-1; no definite D call. The CDR3 extends over 16 amino acids. The germline CDR1 and CDR2 sequences are LNHDA and SQIVND (reference sequence). With 4 bases removed from V and 2 bases from J, the gap between germline ends came to 17 bases.

The rearrangement uses TRBV7-9 and TRBJ2-1, with D unresolved. The CDR3 sequence is 11 residues long. Germline V gives CDR1 SEHNR, CDR2 FQNEAQ (reference sequence). The V gene lost 2 bases and the J gene lost 10 bases, with 6 bases spanning the gap. The CDR3 DNA reads TGTGCCAGCAGCTTAACTTGGGAGCAGTTCTTC. This sequence encodes CASSLTWEQFF.

The CDR3 bases are TGCAGCGTTGAAGAGCCGGGCAGGGGCTATGGCTACACCTTC. Amino acids: CSVEEPGRGYGYTF. The gene calls are TRBV29-1 and TRBJ1-2; the D gene is possibly TRBD1 (6 bases). This CDR3 spans 14 amino acids. CDR1 and CDR2 from the germline V gene are SQVTM and ANQGSEA. Trimming removed 0 bases from V and 4 bases from J, with 12 bases in between. The whole variable domain, filled in from reference TRBV29-1 and TRBJ1-2, reads SAVISQKPSRDICQRGTSLTIQCQVDSQVTMMFWYRQQPGQSLTLIATANQGSEATYESGFVIDKFPISRPNLTFSTLTVSNMSPEDSSIYLCSVEEPGRGYGYTFGSGTRLTVV.

The chain combines TRBV4-2 with TRBJ1-1; no clear D. There are 15 residues in the CDR3. Germline values: CDR1 LGHNA, CDR2 YNFKEQ. V was clipped by 1 base and J by 0 bases, with 9 bases between them. For the CDR3, the DNA is TGTGCCAGCAGCCAAGGGGAAGGGTTGAACACTGAAGCTTTCTTT. It is translated as CASSQGEGLNTEAFF.

The V and J genes are TRBV7-9 and TRBJ2-1, with 7 bases identical to TRBD2. Per the germline V gene, CDR1 is SEHNR and CDR2 is FQNEAQ (reference sequence). This CDR3 is built from 16 residues. With V trimmed by 6 bases and J by 0 bases, 8 bases remained unmatched. CDR3 sequence: CASSSLGGGSYNEQFF. Here the CDR3 DNA reads TGTGCCAGCAGTTCCTTGGGCGGGGGCTCCTACAATGAGCAGTTCTTC.

This chain joins TRBV30 and TRBJ1-2; no definite D call. The CDR3 runs 14 residues. Germline V gene lookup returns CDR1 GTSNPN and CDR2 SVGIG (reference sequence). With 5 bases removed from V and 7 bases from J, the gap between germline ends came to 20 bases. In nucleotides, the CDR3 is TGTGCCTGGGACCCCGGGGTAAGCTGGGGTGGCTACACCTTC. Translated, it gives CAWDPGVSWGGYTF. Supplemented by reference TRBV30 and TRBJ1-2, the full variable domain reads SQTIHQWPATLVQPVGSPLSLECTVEGTSNPNLYWYRQAAGRGLQLLFYSVGIGQISSEVPQNLSASRPQDRQFILSSKKLLLSDSGFYLCAWDPGVSWGGYTFGSGTRLTVV.

The chain employs TRBV27 and TRBJ2-1; D could derive from TRBD1 or TRBD2 (6 bases each). The V and J ends lost 7 bases and 0 bases respectively, with 25 bases between them. CDR1 MNHEY and CDR2 SMNVEV come from the germline V gene (reference sequence). This CDR3 comprises 19 residues. The CDR3 spells CASIPIRGLQAYSYNEQFF. In nucleotides, the CDR3 is TGTGCCAGCATCCCCATCCGGGGGCTCCAAGCGTACTCCTACAATGAGCAGTTCTTC.

This sequence joins TRBV30 and TRBJ1-4, with D possibly TRBD1 on 5 matching bases. The V and J ends lost 0 bases and 7 bases respectively, with 15 bases between them. Germline CDR1 and CDR2: GTSNPN and SVGIG (reference sequence). This CDR3 spans 15 amino acids. The CDR3 sequence is CAWSVGLGRSEKLFF. DNA for the CDR3: TGTGCCTGGAGTGTGGGATTGGGGCGCTCTGAAAAACTGTTTTTT.

The CDR3 nucleotides read TGTGCCAGCAGCTTGAGTCTACAGGGGAGGTTGAACACTGAAGCTTTCTTT. Amino acids: CASSLSLQGRLNTEAFF. The rearrangement joins TRBV5-5 to TRBJ1-1; 7 bases line up with TRBD1. V shed 1 base, J shed 0 bases, and the junction held 9 bases outside the gene matches. The CDR3 is 17 amino acids. Looked up from germline, CDR1 is SGHKS and CDR2 is YYEKEE (reference sequence).

This rearrangement joins TRBV6-5 to TRBJ1-1, with D unresolved. Trimming took off 2 bases at V and 0 bases at J, with 7 bases between the two ends. The CDR3 sequence is 14 residues long. Looked up from germline, CDR1 is MNHEY and CDR2 is SVGAGI. The CDR3 sequence is CASSYTVLNTEAFF. The DNA for the CDR3 is TGTGCCAGCAGTTACACGGTGTTGAACACTGAAGCTTTCTTT.